What follows is one T cell receptor beta chain and its context. The J segment lost 6 bases and the V segment lost 6 bases, leaving 3 bases of the junction unmatched. The CDR3 contains 12 residues. CDR1 and CDR2 (germline): LNHDA, SQIVND (reference sequence). This sample is part of a study of shared clonotypes between healthy human individuals. About the study: The donors, a couple of women and three men, were aged 18 to 49.

Deep-level assay runs were performed. Spread over ten immunoSEQ deep assay plates, unsorted PBMC DNA underwent sequencing. Profiled with immunoSEQ multiplex PCR; TCRdb holds only in-frame clones, not every one. Of some 480,000 clones in the sample, 79% were seen once. The sequenced sample was PBMCs. The sequence was collected from a woman between 35 and 50 years old in good health. Some clones in this sample may be carry-over from other donors' samples. The chain carries TRBV19 and TRBJ2-3; 7 bases map to TRBD2. The DNA of the CDR3 is TGTGCCAGTAGGGCGGGAGTGGATACGCAGTATTTT. Amino acid sequence: CASRAGVDTQYF. The full variable domain, completed using reference TRBV19 and TRBJ2-3, is DGGITQSPKYLFRKEGQNVTLSCEQNLNHDAMYWYRQDPGQGLRLIYYSQIVNDFQKGDIAEGYSVSREKKESFPLTVTSAQKNPTAFYLCASRAGVDTQYFGPGTRLTVL.